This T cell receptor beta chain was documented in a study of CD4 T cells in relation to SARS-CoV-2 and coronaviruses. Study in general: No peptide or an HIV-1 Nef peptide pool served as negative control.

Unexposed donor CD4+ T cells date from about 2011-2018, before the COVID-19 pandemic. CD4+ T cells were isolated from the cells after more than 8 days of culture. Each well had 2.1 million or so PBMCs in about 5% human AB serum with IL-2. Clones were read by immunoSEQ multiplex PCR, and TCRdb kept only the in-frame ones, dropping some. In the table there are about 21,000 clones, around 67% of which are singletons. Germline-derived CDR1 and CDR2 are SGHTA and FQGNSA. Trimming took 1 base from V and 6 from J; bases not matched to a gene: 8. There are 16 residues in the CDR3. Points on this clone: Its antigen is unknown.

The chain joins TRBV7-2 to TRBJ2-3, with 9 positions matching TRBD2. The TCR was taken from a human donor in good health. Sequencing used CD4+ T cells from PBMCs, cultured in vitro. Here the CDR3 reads CASSLVIAGAMDTQYF. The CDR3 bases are TGTGCCAGCAGCTTAGTAATAGCGGGAGCTATGGATACGCAGTATTTT.